A selection of T cell receptor beta chains follows, all from one sample in a study of cytomegalovirus exposure and HLA in healthy donors. The protocol was immunoSEQ multiplex PCR, while the TCRdb copy is restricted to in-frame clones and leaves out a portion. The sample yields 150,000 to 200,000 clones, 80% to 90% seen once. Material: PBMCs. These receptors came from a man younger than 30 in good health and CMV-seropositive. Each CDR3 is given without its conserved first and last residue. The order of the fields is clone size, J gene, V gene, CDR3 protein. Clone size is given for some rows only: seen once, a few or many times, or a class if the clone is expanded.

. TRBJ2-7 TRBV30 AWDRVGYEQY
. TRBJ1-2 TRBV27 ASSPTGGWYGYT
. TRBJ2-7 TRBV5-6 ASSLAGQGTLEQY
. TRBJ1-2 TRBV7-2 ASSLGVRVYGYT
. TRBJ1-5 TRBV28 ASRTGGLSNQPQH
few TRBJ1-2 TRBV5-6 ASSLGTAKIYGYT
. TRBJ1-1 TRBV4-1 ASSQNRGQNTEAF
. TRBJ1-2 TRBV7-6 ASSLGGTDYGYT
. TRBJ1-4 TRBV7-9 ASSGGTGVNEKLF
. TRBJ2-5 TRBV18 ASSPPVQGIEETQY
. TRBJ1-2 TRBV7-9 ASSLEGGTAGYT
. TRBJ1-2 TRBV5-1 ASSLGQPYGYT
. TRBJ1-1 TRBV7-9 ASSPTPEAEAF
. TRBJ1-2 TRBV7-9 ASSFIGNYGYT
. TRBJ2-3 TRBV5-1 ASSLELSTDTQY
. TRBJ1-6 TRBV5-1 ASSLAGDNSPLH
. TRBJ2-2 TRBV4-1 ASSQESRGANTGELF
. TRBJ1-4 TRBV7-2 ASSPPAGGTEKLF
once TRBJ2-3 TRBV10-1 ASRDGTSGADTQY
. TRBJ1-4 TRBV12-5 ASGPDAGPTNEKLF
. TRBJ1-4 TRBV4-1 ASSQDGGGGGLF
. TRBJ2-5 TRBV18 ASSPPGQSQETQY
. TRBJ1-1 TRBV30 AWSRAGGLPEAF
. TRBJ2-5 TRBV19 ASSIVRGSLETQY
. TRBJ2-3 TRBV7-8 ASSPLQGQSTDTQY
. TRBJ1-1 TRBV9 ASSTGSNTEAF
. TRBJ1-5 TRBV15 ATSRDQNQPQH
. TRBJ2-5 TRBV5-1 ASSMEALTGPETQY
. TRBJ2-2 TRBV9 ASSINTGELF
. TRBJ1-1 TRBV23-1 ASSRKEDRDGAF
. TRBJ2-7 TRBV7-7 ASTTGERGRRYEEQY
. TRBJ1-6 TRBV5-5 ASSFLASSYNSPLH
. TRBJ2-3 TRBV7-9 ASCSPGTLAINTQY
few TRBJ1-6 TRBV5-4 ASSLWGAGSPLH
. TRBJ2-7 TRBV18 ASSFGTGSPYEQY
. TRBJ1-1 TRBV27 ASSFLAANTEAF
. TRBJ1-1 TRBV5-1 ASSLGQGAF
. TRBJ1-2 TRBV18 ASSPKTDSGYT
. TRBJ2-7 TRBV9 ASDRTGGYEQY
. TRBJ1-6 TRBV27 ASRVTGDRNSPLH
. TRBJ2-1 TRBV13 ASSLAGLAGEQF
. TRBJ2-5 TRBV6-6 ASSVRGEQETQY
. TRBJ1-6 TRBV10-1 ASSDGTRTYNSPLH
once TRBJ2-3 TRBV7-6 ASSLALAGATDTQY
. TRBJ2-4 TRBV29-1 SRRTRDKNIQY
. TRBJ2-1 TRBV19 ASSSRGLAENEQF
. TRBJ2-1 TRBV4-3 ASSHDYLDYNEQF
. TRBJ2-2 TRBV15 ATSREINSNTGELF
. TRBJ1-3 TRBV5-1 ASSLAGGDRAGNTIY
. TRBJ1-5 TRBV10-3 AISAAAQGPNQPQH
. TRBJ2-7 TRBV2 ASSEWGRESSYEQY
. TRBJ2-1 TRBV5-1 ASSPGRGGYNEQF
. TRBJ1-5 TRBV2 ASGGQPNQPQH
. TRBJ1-2 TRBV5-1 ASSLAWGRYGYT
. TRBJ2-7 TRBV6-1 ASSGLAGGLNEQY
. TRBJ2-3 TRBV5-4 ASSLVAGDASDTQY
. TRBJ1-2 TRBV7-9 ASSLGQGGYGYT
. TRBJ2-3 TRBV15 ATSTGAGLADTQY
. TRBJ2-7 TRBV11-3 ASSLDRYEQY
. TRBJ1-2 TRBV7-9 ASSTPRQFSYGYT